These 8 T cell receptor beta chains originate from one sample sequenced in a study of blood T cell repertoires in COVID-19. The method was immunoSEQ multiplex PCR; TCRdb's version includes in-frame clones alone and lacks a portion of them. The repertoire holds roughly 150,000 clones, roughly 86% seen once, with 2.5% to 3% in the top ten. The sequenced material came from peripheral blood. Receptors were obtained from a woman aged 80 or older with COVID-19, enrolled during active disease.

The gene calls are TRBV5-4 and TRBJ2-5; 9 nucleotides agree with TRBD2. Germline lookup yields CDR1 SGHNT and CDR2 YYREEE (reference sequence). The CDR3 sequence is 15 residues long. Trimming at V came to 2 bases and at J to 5 bases, leaving 7 bases not matched to a gene. DNA of the CDR3: TGTGCCAGCAGCTTCTCGCGGGGGGGCCGGGAGACCCAGTACTTC. This sequence encodes CASSFSRGGRETQYF.

This chain joins TRBV6-5 and TRBJ1-1; 7 bases agree with TRBD1. Unmatched junction bases numbered 5, after V lost 2 bases and J lost 5 bases. Germline lookup yields CDR1 MNHEY and CDR2 SVGAGI. The CDR3 covers 14 residues. CDR3 residues: CASSYDRAVTEAFF. CDR3 DNA sequence: TGTGCCAGCAGTTACGACAGGGCGGTGACTGAAGCTTTCTTT.

The gene calls are TRBV6-6 and TRBJ2-7, with a possible D match to TRBD2 (6 bases). CDR3 size: 15 residues. Trimming took 6 bases from V and 0 from J, leaving 15 bases between them. CDR1 and CDR2 (germline): MNHNY, SVGAGI (reference sequence). This chain's CDR3 is CASRGRGQGSYEQYF. CDR3 in DNA: TGTGCCAGCAGAGGGCGGGGCCAGGGCTCCTACGAGCAGTACTTC.

About this clone itself: One end of the junction does not line up with germline, which may come from a read error. The J gene is TRBJ2-7, the V gene TRBV11-3; 16 bases are a match to TRBD2. The CDR3 runs 15 residues. Germline V lookup: CDR1 SGHNT, CDR2 YENEEA. The CDR3 spells CASSHRPGLAGGGCF. CDR3 bases: TGTGCCAGCAGCCACCGACCGGGACTAGCGGGGGGGGGTTGCTTC.

This CDR3 is CSAWGGGTEAFF. The CDR3 nucleotides are TGCAGCGCCTGGGGGGGAGGCACTGAAGCTTTCTTT. This chain links TRBV29-1 with TRBJ1-1, with D perhaps matching TRBD1 (5 bases). The V and J ends lost 7 bases and 4 bases respectively, with 13 bases between them. The CDR3 sequence is 12 residues long. Germline loops: CDR1 SQVTM, CDR2 ANQGSEA.

The V call is TRBV7-8, the J call TRBJ1-6, with D possibly matching TRBD1 (6 bases). V was cut by 8 bases and J by 9 bases, with 11 bases left in between. This CDR3 is built from 12 residues. Per the germline V gene, CDR1 is SGHVS and CDR2 is FQNEAQ. CDR3 loop: CASSSGVSPLHF. CDR3 nucleotides: TGTGCCAGCTCCTCAGGGGTTTCACCCCTCCACTTT.

V is TRBV19 and J is TRBJ2-7, with D possibly matching TRBD2 (6 bases). This CDR3 contains 16 residues. Germline V gives CDR1 LNHDA, CDR2 SQIVND (reference sequence). Trimming removed 3 bases from V and 1 base from J, with 16 bases in between. This chain's CDR3 is CASSIFAGSGSYEQYF. DNA for the CDR3: TGTGCCAGTAGTATCTTCGCGGGGAGCGGGTCCTACGAGCAGTACTTC.

This clone was observed a few times. V and J are TRBV9 and TRBJ2-2; D remains unclear. The CDR3 runs 14 residues. The germline CDR1 and CDR2 sequences are SGDLS and YYNGEE. With 0 bases removed from V and 1 base from J, the gap between germline ends came to 4 bases. For the CDR3, the DNA is TGTGCCAGCAGCGTAGTCGGGAACACCGGGGAGCTGTTTTTT. Translation gives CASSVVGNTGELFF. Full variable domain (remainder filled in from reference TRBV9 and TRBJ2-2): DSGVTQTPKHLITATGQRVTLRCSPRSGDLSVYWYQQSLDQGLQFLIQYYNGEERAKGNILERFSAQQFPDLHSELNLSSLELGDSALYFCASSVVGNTGELFFGEGSRLTVL.